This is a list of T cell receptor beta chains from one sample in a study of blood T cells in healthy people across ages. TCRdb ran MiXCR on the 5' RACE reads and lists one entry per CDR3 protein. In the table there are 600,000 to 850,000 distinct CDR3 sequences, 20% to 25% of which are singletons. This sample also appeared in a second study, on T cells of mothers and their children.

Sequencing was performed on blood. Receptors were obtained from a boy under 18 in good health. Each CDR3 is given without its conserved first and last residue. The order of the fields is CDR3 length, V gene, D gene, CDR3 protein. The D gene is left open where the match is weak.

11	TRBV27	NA	ASSLIQGVEAF
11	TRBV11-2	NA	ASSKTSGYGYT
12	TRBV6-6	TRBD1	ASSYDRASETQY
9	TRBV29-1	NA	SAASTEGYT
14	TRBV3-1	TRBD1	ASSHEGGQGGNEAF
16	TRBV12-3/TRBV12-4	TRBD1	ASSFVLVGTGVNNEQF
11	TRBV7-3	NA	ASSLGAEDEQF
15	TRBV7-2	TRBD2	ASSLPGLALQLETQY
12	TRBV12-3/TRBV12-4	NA	ASSAPTGNTEAF
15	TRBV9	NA	ASSVDLNTGGNEKLF
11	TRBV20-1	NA	SASPSLAPEQY
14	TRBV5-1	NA	ASSEGVVLVADTQY
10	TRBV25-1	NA	ASSEFFETQY
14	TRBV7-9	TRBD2	ASSANPSGDTGELF
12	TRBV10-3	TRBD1	AISDPDRAYEQY
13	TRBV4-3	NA	ASSQDGRAGDTQY
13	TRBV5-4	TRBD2	ASSPLAGGPDEQY
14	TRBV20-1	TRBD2	SAETSGRAIYNEQF
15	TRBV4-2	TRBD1	ASSQFPGGQETYEQY
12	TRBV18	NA	ASSPPNRQETQY
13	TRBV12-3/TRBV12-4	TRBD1	ASSLRTGSNTEAF
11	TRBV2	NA	ASRGQVFYEQY
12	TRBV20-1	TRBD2	SALTSGGAGEQF
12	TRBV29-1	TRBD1	SVEEGQGPDTQY
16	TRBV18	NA	ASSPQRKPQISTDTQY
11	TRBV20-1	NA	SARESRAGTQY
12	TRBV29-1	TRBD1	SVIQPGQSYEQY
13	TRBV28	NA	ASYQDGVSGAEAF
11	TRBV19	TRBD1	ASSQGFRDTQY
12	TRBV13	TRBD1	ASSSNRGHDERY
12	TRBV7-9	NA	ASTLGGFPETQY
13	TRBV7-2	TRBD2	ASSLAQRGINEQF
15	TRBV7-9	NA	ASSKTTGTPGANVLT
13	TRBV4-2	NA	ASSQDAGPYNEQF
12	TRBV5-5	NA	ASSLEEYYNEQF
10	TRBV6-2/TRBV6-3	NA	ACRDTNQPQH
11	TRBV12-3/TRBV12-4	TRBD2	ASTLAGKNIQY
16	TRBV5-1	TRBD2	ASSLERRGRGDQETQY
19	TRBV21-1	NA	ASSKAPIERKPHSGANVLT
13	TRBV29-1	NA	SVELLRAVNTEAF
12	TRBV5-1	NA	ASSLAPELYEQY
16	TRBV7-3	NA	ASSLIGSRGQLGYGYT
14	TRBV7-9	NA	ASSPSGTAGIHEQY
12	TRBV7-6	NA	ASSPGPFGSPLH
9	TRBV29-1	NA	SVEASYGYT
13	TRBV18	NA	ASSPRAVRQETQY
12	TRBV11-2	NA	ASTLNPPVSPLH
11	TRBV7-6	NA	ASSHQYTGELF
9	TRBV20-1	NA	SASATAGYT
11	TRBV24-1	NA	ATSDGVDNEQY
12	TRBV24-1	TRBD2	ATSSGGAGETQY
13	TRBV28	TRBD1	ASSPRDRYSYEQY
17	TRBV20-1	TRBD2	SAKIPGLAGYHSYNEQF
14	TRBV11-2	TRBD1	ASSLTGQGSTDTQY